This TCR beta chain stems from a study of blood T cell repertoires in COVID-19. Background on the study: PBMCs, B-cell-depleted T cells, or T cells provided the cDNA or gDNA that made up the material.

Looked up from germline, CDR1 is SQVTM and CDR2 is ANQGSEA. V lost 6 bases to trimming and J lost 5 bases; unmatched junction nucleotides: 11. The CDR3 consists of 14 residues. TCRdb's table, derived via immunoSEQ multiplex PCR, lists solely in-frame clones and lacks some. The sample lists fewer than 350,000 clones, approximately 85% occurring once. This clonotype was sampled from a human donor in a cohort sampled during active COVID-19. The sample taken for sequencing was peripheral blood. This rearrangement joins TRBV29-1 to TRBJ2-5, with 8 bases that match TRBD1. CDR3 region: CSVAKDRGWETQYF. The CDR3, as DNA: TGCAGCGTAGCAAAAGACAGGGGTTGGGAGACCCAGTACTTC.